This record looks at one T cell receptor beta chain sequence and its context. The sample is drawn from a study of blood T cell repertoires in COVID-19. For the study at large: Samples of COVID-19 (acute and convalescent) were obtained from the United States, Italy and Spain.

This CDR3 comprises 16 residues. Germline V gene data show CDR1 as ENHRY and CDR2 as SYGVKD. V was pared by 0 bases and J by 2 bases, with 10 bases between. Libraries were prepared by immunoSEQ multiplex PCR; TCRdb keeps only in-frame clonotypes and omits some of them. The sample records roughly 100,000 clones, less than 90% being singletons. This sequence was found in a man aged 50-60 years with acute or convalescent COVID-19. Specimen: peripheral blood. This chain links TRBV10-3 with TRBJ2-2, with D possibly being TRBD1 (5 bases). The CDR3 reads CAISESGHLNTGELFF. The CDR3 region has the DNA TGTGCCATCAGTGAGTCAGGACACCTAAACACCGGGGAGCTGTTTTTT.